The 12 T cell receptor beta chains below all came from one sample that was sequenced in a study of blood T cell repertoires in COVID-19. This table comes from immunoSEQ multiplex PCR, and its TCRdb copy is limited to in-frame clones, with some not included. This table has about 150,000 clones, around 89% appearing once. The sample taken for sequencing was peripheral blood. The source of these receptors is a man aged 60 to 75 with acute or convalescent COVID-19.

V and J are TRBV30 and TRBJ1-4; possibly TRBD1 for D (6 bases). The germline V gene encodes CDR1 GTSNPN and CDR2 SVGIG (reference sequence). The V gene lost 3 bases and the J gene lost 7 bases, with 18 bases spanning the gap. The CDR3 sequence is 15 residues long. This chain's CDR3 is CAWRPPGVRGEKLFF. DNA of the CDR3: TGTGCCTGGAGGCCCCCCGGGGTCAGGGGTGAAAAACTGTTTTTT.

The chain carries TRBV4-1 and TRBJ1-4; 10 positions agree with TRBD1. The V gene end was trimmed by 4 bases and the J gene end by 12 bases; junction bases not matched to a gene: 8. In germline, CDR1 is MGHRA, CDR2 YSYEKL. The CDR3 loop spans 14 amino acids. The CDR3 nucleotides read TGCGCCAGCAGCCCGGGACAGGGGAATGTAGAACTGTTTTTT. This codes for CASSPGQGNVELFF.

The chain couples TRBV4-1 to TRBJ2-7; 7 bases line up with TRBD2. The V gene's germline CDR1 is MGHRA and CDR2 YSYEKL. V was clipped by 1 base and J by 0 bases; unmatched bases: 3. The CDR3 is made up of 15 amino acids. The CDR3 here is CASSQVAGASYEQYF. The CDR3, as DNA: TGCGCCAGCAGCCAAGTAGCGGGTGCCTCCTACGAGCAGTACTTC.

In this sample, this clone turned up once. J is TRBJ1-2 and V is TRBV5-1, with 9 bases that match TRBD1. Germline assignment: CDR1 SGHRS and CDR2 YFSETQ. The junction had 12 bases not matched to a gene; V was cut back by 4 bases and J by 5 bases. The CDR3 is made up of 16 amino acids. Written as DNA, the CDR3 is TGCGCCAGCAGCCGGGCTAGGACAGGGGAGAATTATGGCTACACCTTC. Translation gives CASSRARTGENYGYTF.

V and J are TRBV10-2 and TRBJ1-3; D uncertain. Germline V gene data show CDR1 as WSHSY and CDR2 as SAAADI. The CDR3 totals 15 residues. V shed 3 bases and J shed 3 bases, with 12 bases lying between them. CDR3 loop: CASSDGWGVGNTIYF. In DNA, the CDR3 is TGCGCCAGCAGTGATGGGTGGGGAGTTGGAAACACCATATATTTT.

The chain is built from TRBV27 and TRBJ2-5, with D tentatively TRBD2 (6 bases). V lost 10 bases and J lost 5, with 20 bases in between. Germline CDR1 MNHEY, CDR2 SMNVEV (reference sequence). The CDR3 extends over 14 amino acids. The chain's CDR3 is CATGAVGGIETQYF. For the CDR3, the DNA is TGTGCCACCGGGGCGGTGGGGGGAATCGAGACCCAGTACTTC.

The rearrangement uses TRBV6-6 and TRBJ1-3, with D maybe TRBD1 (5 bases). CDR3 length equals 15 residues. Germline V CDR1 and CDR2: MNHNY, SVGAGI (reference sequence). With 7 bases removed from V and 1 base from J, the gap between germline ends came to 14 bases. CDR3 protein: CASNPRGISGNTIYF. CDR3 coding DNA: TGTGCCAGCAATCCAAGGGGCATTTCTGGAAACACCATATATTTT.

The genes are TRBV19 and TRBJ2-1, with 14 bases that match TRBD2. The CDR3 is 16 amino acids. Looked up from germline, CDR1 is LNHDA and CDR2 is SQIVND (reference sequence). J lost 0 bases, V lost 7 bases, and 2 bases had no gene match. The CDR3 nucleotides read TGTGCCAGTACCGGACTAGCGGGGGGCTCCTACAATGAGCAGTTCTTC. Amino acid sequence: CASTGLAGGSYNEQFF.

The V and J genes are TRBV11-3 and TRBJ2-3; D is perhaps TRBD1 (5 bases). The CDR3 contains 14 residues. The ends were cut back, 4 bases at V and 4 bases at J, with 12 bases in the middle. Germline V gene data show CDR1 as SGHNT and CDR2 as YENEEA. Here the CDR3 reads CASSSQAGSDTQYF. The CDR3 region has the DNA TGTGCCAGCAGCTCGCAGGCAGGGTCAGATACGCAGTATTTT.

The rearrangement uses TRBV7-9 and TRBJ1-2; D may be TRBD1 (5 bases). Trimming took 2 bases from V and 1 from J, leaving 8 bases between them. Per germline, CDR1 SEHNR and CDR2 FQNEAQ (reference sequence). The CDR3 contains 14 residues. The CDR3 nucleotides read TGTGCCAGCAGCTTAACGACAGTTAACTATGGCTACACCTTC. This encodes CASSLTTVNYGYTF.

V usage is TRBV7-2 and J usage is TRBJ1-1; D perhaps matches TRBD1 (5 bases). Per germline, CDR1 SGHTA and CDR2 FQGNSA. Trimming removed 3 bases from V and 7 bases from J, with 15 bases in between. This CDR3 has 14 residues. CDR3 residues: CASSFEGRVVEAFF. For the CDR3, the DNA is TGTGCCAGCAGCTTTGAGGGGAGGGTAGTTGAAGCTTTCTTT.

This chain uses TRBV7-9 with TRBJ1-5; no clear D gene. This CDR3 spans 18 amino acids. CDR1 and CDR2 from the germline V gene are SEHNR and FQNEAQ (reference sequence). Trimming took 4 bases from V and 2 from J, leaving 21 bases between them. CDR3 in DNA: TGTGCCAGCAGCTCAAATCCCGTCCGGGGTGGGGGCAATCAGCCCCAGCATTTT. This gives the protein CASSSNPVRGGGNQPQHF.